This T cell receptor (beta chain) was captured in a study of blood T cell repertoires in COVID-19. Study context: Sites across the United States, Italy and Spain contributed samples from acute and convalescent COVID-19. T cells, B-cell-depleted T cells, or PBMCs provided the cDNA or gDNA that served as material.

As handled by the study authors: Amplification with reference gene primers provided the estimates of nucleated cell counts. Sequenced by immunoSEQ multiplex PCR; TCRdb stores in-frame clones only, minus some. V and J calls and clone size are those listed in that table; D and trimming were worked out from the DNA. There are about 33,000 clones in the sample; around 84% occur only once, and around 40% lies in the top ten. The sequenced sample was peripheral blood. This TCR was sampled from a man older than 75 with acute or convalescent COVID-19.

The CDR3 protein is CASSSGQWKNQPQHF. The CDR3 nucleotides read TGTGCCAGCAGCTCTGGACAGTGGAAAAATCAGCCCCAGCATTTT. The gene calls are TRBV5-8 and TRBJ1-5; D is possibly TRBD1 (6 bases). CDR3 length: 15 residues. Looked up from germline, CDR1 is SGHTS and CDR2 is YDEGEE. V was pared by 3 bases and J by 4 bases, with 14 bases between.